This TCR beta chain came from a study of blood T cell repertoires in COVID-19 (dated by TCRdb to the early 2020s). With regard to the full study: Collaborator samples came from the United States, Italy and Spain and covered acute and convalescent phases of COVID-19. Deeply sampled blood TCRbeta repertoires from subjects exposed to, actively infected with, or recovered from COVID-19 were included in the dataset. Nearly every sample came with metadata listing a de-identified subject ID, COVID-19 status, age in years and sex. The repertoires were released in a freely available public database intended as a resource for research on the immune response to SARS-CoV-2. Samples were obtained from the ongoing ImmuneRACE study (first 160 participants) and from 950 to 1,500 subjects provided by 6 global collaborators. The prospective study material was composed of cDNA or gDNA derived from T cells, B-cell-depleted T cells, or PBMCs. Where HLA class I and class II types were available, the types were taken from metadata supplied by the sample provider, not from assay-based typing.

The collaborating institutions used their own protocols to collect whole blood in K2EDTA tubes. For TCRbeta analysis, collaborator samples were shipped as frozen whole blood, as isolated PBMCs, or as DNA extracted from either sample type. The immunoSEQ Assay, a bias-controlled multiplex PCR, was used to amplify TCRbeta CDR3 regions from genomic DNA. The source study handled its data this way. The number of nucleated cells in each sample was estimated from the amplification of reference gene primers within the assay. To quantify the absolute abundance of each unique TCRbeta CDR3 rearrangement, sequence reads were collapsed and filtered. For each sample, productive Simpson clonality was calculated as the square root of Simpson's diversity index over productive rearrangements. This immuneACCESS table, as held by TCRdb, lists in-frame sequences with V and J called but not all clones. Of the missing ones, under half trace to an unresolved V gene in checked studies; the others have no known cause. Clonal size and the V and J genes are those of that table, whereas D and trimming came from the DNA. Within this sample are more than 85,000 clones, with about four fifths of them counted one time only. The ten largest clones add up to about 9.9% of the sample.

On this clone: What antigen it recognizes has not been identified. Base qualities were left out, and no much larger clone turns up one base away.

General conclusions and limits of the study: How much clinical and demographic metadata was included differed by source and by participant, and the metadata was provided uncurated.

The germline V gene provides CDR1 SGHRS and CDR2 YFSETQ. The trim is 5 bases for V and 5 bases for J, with a gap of 17 bases between the germline ends. The CDR3 spans 15 residues, from the cysteine through the phenylalanine. Here the CDR3 DNA is all that survives: 45 bases in frame from base 1. The sample was peripheral blood. This receptor was identified in a man aged 35 to 55 with active or convalescent COVID-19. The chain is assembled from TRBV5-1 and TRBJ2-1; TRBD2 is perhaps the D gene, given 5 matching bases. CDR3 reads: CASSFNSGNNNEQFF. In nucleotides, the sequence is TGCGCCAGCAGTTTTAACTCGGGAAACAACAATGAGCAGTTCTTC.